The 2 T cell receptor beta chains below were found in one sample sequenced in a study of cytomegalovirus exposure and HLA in healthy donors. Primers: 60 Vbeta forward and 13 Jbeta reverse. Clones were sequenced by immunoSEQ multiplex PCR, and TCRdb holds only the in-frame ones, with some missing. In the table there are 80,000 to 100,000 clones, about two thirds of which are singletons. Sequences were obtained from PBMCs. The receptors originated from a man aged 50 or older in good health and CMV-seronegative.

This chain connects TRBV10-3 to TRBJ2-3, with TRBD1 matching over 10 bases. The germline CDR1 and CDR2 sequences are ENHRY and SYGVKD. The CDR3 loop spans 13 amino acids. The trim removed 8 bases at V and 6 bases at J, leaving 5 bases unmatched. Here the CDR3 reads CAIGDRGFDTQYF. The DNA for the CDR3 is TGTGCCATCGGGGACAGGGGTTTTGATACGCAGTATTTT.

This clone was counted once. J is TRBJ2-5 and V is TRBV5-1, with D perhaps TRBD2 (5 bases). This CDR3 has 14 amino acids. The V end lost 0 bases, the J end lost 5 bases, and 11 bases lay between the germline ends. Germline loops: CDR1 SGHRS, CDR2 YFSETQ. The CDR3 loop reads CASSLASERETQYF. CDR3 bases: TGCGCCAGCAGCTTGGCGTCGGAGCGGGAGACCCAGTACTTC.